The T cell receptor beta chain under discussion was sequenced for a study of beta chain features in type 1 diabetes (dated by TCRdb to between 2017 and 2018). At the level of the whole study: No differences in mean age, gender distribution, total cell number or subset yield were found between patients and healthy donors. A total of under 120,000,000 sorted cells were examined across all samples, and RNA yield correlated strongly with the number of cells per subset. In the study, TCRB repertoires of sorted circulating CD4+ T cell subsets from recently diagnosed type 1 diabetes patients were compared with those of matched healthy donors. Regulatory and stem cell-like memory subsets were isolated from only 8 patients and roughly 8 healthy donors, whereas naive and central memory subsets came from all 30 or so donors.

This clone was seen more than once but under ten times. The clone's antigen remains unknown. Within one base of it there is no much larger clone, and no base qualities were kept. Each donor gave one peripheral blood draw, around 0.12 L on average, collected into heparinised tubes. A BD FACSAria II and a panel including CD45RO, CCR7, CD25, CD127, CD95 and CD27 were used to sort naive, central memory, regulatory and stem cell-like memory CD4+ T cells. All sorted populations exceeded 98% purity. PBMCs were isolated immediately by Lymphoprep density gradient centrifugation and stained directly without culture. Samples were stained and sorted in pairs, with one healthy donor and one patient per experiment, so that batch effects were minimized. General study outcomes and caveats: At VDJ recombination sites, patients with type 1 diabetes made fewer insertions and deleted more nucleotides, a pattern implying thymic rearrangement abnormalities. Type 1 diabetes patients showed a moderate but significant shortening of TCRB CDR3 length in all four CD4+ subsets. The naive, central memory and regulatory TCRB repertoires appeared to resemble one another more closely among patients than among healthy donors. Shorter templates might have been favored by PCR, but patient and control samples were amplified and corrected together, so both groups would have been affected equally by any skew. HLA sub-analyses involved small numbers of individuals, so any influence of HLA type on TCRB rearrangement remained unresolved. Because cDNA was sequenced instead of genomic DNA, highly expressing activated cells could be over-represented, though the groups showed no difference in activation or CD3 levels.

Spanning cysteine to phenylalanine, the CDR3 consists of 16 amino acids. The CDR3 DNA has 48 bases and is translated from base 1. CDR1 and CDR2 are read off the germline V gene as SGHRS and YFSETQ. V is shortened by 4 bases, J by 0 bases, and the region joining them spans 15 bases. The High Capacity cDNA Reverse Transcription Kit was used to reverse transcribe all of the isolated RNA, meaning that expressed TCRB transcripts were what got sequenced. Naive, central memory and regulatory T cell samples underwent deep immunoSEQ sequencing, averaging around 3.6 million total reads per sample. Sorted cells were lysed in RLT buffer, and RNA was extracted using DNase-treated RNeasy Micro or Mini kits according to cell number. Each cell subset was processed on its own to prevent cross-contamination, while patient and healthy donor samples were processed together. Using the immunoSEQ multiplex PCR, TCRB sequences were amplified from cDNA into 87-bp fragments spanning the CDR3 region. Sequencing of the amplicons was performed on the Illumina HiSeq platform. The published analysis was carried out like this. Synthetic template baselines were used to correct PCR bias computationally, reads within Hamming distance 2 were collapsed together, and singletons that could not be merged were discarded. Reads were aligned against IMGT to assign V, D and J genes, CDR3 length and insertions or deletions at six rearrangement sites. Within each subset, clonotype counts were normalized to the number of sorted cells before true diversity and Gini coefficients were calculated with the tcR R package. The overlap coefficient, calculated on TCRB nucleotide sequences, was used to quantify repertoire sharing. TCRdb re-hosts the immuneACCESS table, in-frame sequences only. Its copies lack some clones; in the studies checked, an unresolved V gene accounts for under half of them, and the cause for the rest is not known. The DNA was the basis for D and trimming; V, J and clone size are from that table. This sample gives 300,000 or so clones in total; around 9% of them show up just once. The top ten clonotypes cover about 1% of the sample.

This clonotype was obtained from a man aged 30 to 39 with type 1 diabetes. Sequencing was carried out using central memory CD4+ T cells from blood. Recombination joined TRBV5-1 with TRBJ2-3, with TRBD2 as a weak D call on 6 bases. The bases are TGCGCCAGCAGCACCAATAGCGGATTTAGCACAGATACGCAGTATTTT. Its protein product is CASSTNSGFSTDTQYF.